The 7 T cell receptor beta chains below were found in one sample sequenced in a study of T cells after yellow fever vaccination. MiXCR was run by TCRdb on the 5' RACE reads, yielding one entry per CDR3 protein. The sample lists approximately 90,000 distinct CDR3 sequences, approximately 6.3% occurring once. This specimen consisted of CD8+ T cells sorted from PBMCs, obtained 10 days after the yellow fever booster vaccination. Receptor source: a man aged 18 to 35 who received the YFV17D yellow fever vaccine.

A few counts support this clonotype. The chain combines TRBV11-1 with TRBJ1-5, with unresolved D. The germline V gene encodes CDR1 SGHAT and CDR2 FQDESV (reference sequence). The CDR3 sequence is 14 residues long. V lost 4 bases, J lost 0 bases, and 7 bases lay in between. The CDR3 is CASSYGRSNQPQHF. The CDR3 DNA sequence: TGTGCCAGCAGCTATGGGCGTAGCAATCAGCCCCAGCATTTT. Based on the CDR3 plus reference TRBV11-1 and TRBJ1-5, the full variable domain is EAEVAQSPRYKITEKSQAVAFWCDPISGHATLYWYRQILGQGPELLVQFQDESVVDDSQLPKDRFSAERLKGVDSTLKIQPAELGDSAMYLCASSYGRSNQPQHFGDGTRLSIL.

This clonotype was recorded a few times. This rearrangement joins TRBV28 to TRBJ1-5, with D possibly being TRBD1 (6 bases). The CDR3 is made up of 16 amino acids. CDR1 MDHEN and CDR2 SYDVKM come from the germline V gene. Between the trimmed V and J ends, which lost 4 bases and 7 bases, there was a span of 20 bases. CDR3 region: CASSSPTEGENQPQHF. In DNA form, the CDR3 reads TGTGCCAGCAGTTCTCCTACCGAGGGGGAAAACCAGCCCCAGCATTTT. Supplemented by reference TRBV28 and TRBJ1-5, the full variable domain reads DVKVTQSSRYLVKRTGEKVFLECVQDMDHENMFWYRQDPGLGLRLIYFSYDVKMKEKGDIPEGYSVSREKKERFSLILESASTNQTSMYLCASSSPTEGENQPQHFGDGTRLSIL.

This clonotype turned up a few times. The rearrangement joins TRBV29-1 to TRBJ1-1; 7 bases align to TRBD1. With V trimmed by 6 bases and J by 1 base, 8 bases remained unmatched. The length of the CDR3 is 14 residues. Looked up from germline, CDR1 is SQVTM and CDR2 is ANQGSEA. In DNA, the CDR3 is TGCAGCGTCCTGACAGGGACGGGGAACACTGAAGCTTTCTTT. As protein: CSVLTGTGNTEAFF.

V usage is TRBV9 and J usage is TRBJ2-3, with TRBD2 matching 9 bases. This CDR3 region has 15 residues. With 3 bases clipped from V and 1 base from J, the junction kept 3 bases outside the gene matches. The V gene's germline CDR1 is SGDLS and CDR2 YYNGEE. The CDR3 DNA sequence: TGTGCCAGCAGCGGACAGCGGGGGGGCACAGATACGCAGTATTTT. This sequence encodes CASSGQRGGTDTQYF.

V and J are TRBV29-1 and TRBJ2-1; no reliable D call. Germline CDR1 reads SQVTM; CDR2 reads ANQGSEA. The CDR3 spans 13 residues. V lost 7 bases to trimming and J lost 0 bases, with 10 bases between them. For the CDR3, the DNA is TGCAGCGCAGACCAATTCTCCTACAATGAGCAGTTCTTC. This translates into CSADQFSYNEQFF.

This clonotype was seen at least ten times. As DNA, the CDR3 is TGTGCCAGCAGTTACGGTGCAGGGGGCTTTACCGGGGAGCTGTTTTTT. It codes for CASSYGAGGFTGELFF. This chain connects TRBV6-5 to TRBJ2-2; 8 bases line up with TRBD1. This CDR3 has 16 amino acids. The junction had 7 bases not matched to a gene; V was cut back by 2 bases and J by 5 bases. CDR1 and CDR2 (germline): MNHEY, SVGAGI.

This clonotype came up a few times. V usage is TRBV5-6 and J usage is TRBJ2-2; tentatively, D is TRBD2 (6 bases). Deletions cut 0 bases from V and 4 bases from J, with 13 bases between. The CDR3 sequence is 16 residues long. Per the germline V gene, CDR1 is SGHDT and CDR2 is YYEEEE. DNA for the CDR3: TGTGCCAGCAGCTTGGCCGTCGGGGGACGCACCGGGGAGCTGTTTTTT. This sequence encodes CASSLAVGGRTGELFF.